Listed below are T cell receptor beta chains from one sample, sequenced in a study of shared clonotypes between healthy human individuals. Measured with immunoSEQ multiplex PCR; TCRdb has only the in-frame clones, and not every one. This table holds about 2 million clones, around 95% found once. Material: naive CD4+ T cells sorted from blood. The origin of the receptors is a man aged 18 to 30 in good health. Both conserved end residues are part of each CDR3. Fields, in order: D gene, V gene, J gene, clone size, CDR3 protein, CDR3 DNA. D genes are given only for firm matches. Expanded clones get a size class; other rows say once, few or many, or leave the size out.

d_call: NA
v_call: TRBV10-1
j_call: TRBJ2-7
clone_size: many
cdr3_aa: CASSEGSGSLSYEQYF
cdr3_nt: TGCGCCAGCAGTGAGGGTTCGGGCAGCCTCTCCTACGAGCAGTACTTC

d_call: TRBD1
v_call: TRBV6-5
j_call: TRBJ2-3
clone_size: NA
cdr3_aa: CASSYSGQLFF
cdr3_nt: TGTGCCAGCAGTTACTCGGGACAGTTGTTTTTT

d_call: NA
v_call: TRBV6-5
j_call: TRBJ1-1
clone_size: NA
cdr3_aa: CASRLGGRDEAFF
cdr3_nt: TGTGCCAGCAGATTGGGCGGGCGAGATGAAGCTTTCTTT

d_call: NA
v_call: TRBV11-2
j_call: TRBJ2-7
clone_size: NA
cdr3_aa: CASSFTGTYEQYF
cdr3_nt: TGTGCCAGCAGCTTTACCGGTACCTACGAGCAGTACTTC

d_call: NA
v_call: TRBV12-5
j_call: TRBJ2-7
clone_size: NA
cdr3_aa: CASGLVLGGTPPEQYF
cdr3_nt: TGTGCTAGTGGTTTGGTACTGGGTGGGACACCTCCCGAGCAGTACTTC

d_call: NA
v_call: TRBV20-1
j_call: TRBJ2-7
clone_size: once
cdr3_aa: CSAKGQQEYF
cdr3_nt: TGCAGTGCTAAAGGACAGCAGGAGTACTTC

d_call: TRBD1
v_call: TRBV11-2
j_call: TRBJ1-2
clone_size: NA
cdr3_aa: CASRRTGDYGYTF
cdr3_nt: TGTGCCAGCAGGCGGACAGGGGACTATGGCTACACCTTC

d_call: NA
v_call: TRBV6-5
j_call: TRBJ1-5
clone_size: NA
cdr3_aa: CASSRQNNQPQHF
cdr3_nt: TGTGCCAGCAGCCGACAGAATAATCAGCCCCAGCATTTT

d_call: TRBD1
v_call: TRBV18
j_call: TRBJ1-2
clone_size: NA
cdr3_aa: CASSPSQGANYGYTF
cdr3_nt: TGTGCCAGCTCACCTTCCCAGGGGGCTAACTATGGCTACACCTTC

d_call: NA
v_call: TRBV2
j_call: TRBJ2-3
clone_size: NA
cdr3_aa: CASLVSMVTDTQYF
cdr3_nt: TGTGCCAGCCTCGTCAGCATGGTCACAGATACGCAGTATTTT

d_call: TRBD1
v_call: TRBV27
j_call: TRBJ1-4
clone_size: NA
cdr3_aa: CATRPDRATNEKLFF
cdr3_nt: TGTGCCACCCGCCCAGACAGGGCAACTAATGAAAAACTGTTTTTT

d_call: NA
v_call: TRBV5-1
j_call: TRBJ1-4
clone_size: NA
cdr3_aa: CASSPNPDSEKLFF
cdr3_nt: TGCGCCAGCAGCCCTAACCCCGACAGTGAAAAACTGTTTTTT